This TCR beta chain derives from a study of blood T cell repertoires in COVID-19. Turning to the study itself: Acute and convalescent COVID-19 samples came from the United States, Italy and Spain.

Seattle-derived patients entered the study during active infection and were followed longitudinally. Sequenced by immunoSEQ multiplex PCR; TCRdb stores in-frame clones only, minus some. Here the sample spans some 150,000 clones, around 84% being singletons. Trimming took 4 bases from V and 7 from J; bases not matched to a gene: 7. CDR1 and CDR2 (germline): SGHNT, YYREEE (reference sequence). CDR3 length: 16 residues. The genes are TRBV5-4 and TRBJ2-2, with 13 positions matching TRBD2. Sequencing input: peripheral blood. The origin of this receptor is a woman aged 70 to 79 with COVID-19, enrolled during active disease. The CDR3 sequence: CASSPGLAGEIGELFF. The CDR3 nucleotides are TGTGCCAGCAGCCCTGGACTAGCGGGAGAGATCGGGGAGCTGTTTTTT.